The next 8 T cell receptor beta chains were all read from a single sample in a study of T cell responses to AZD1222 COVID-19 vaccine. Method: immunoSEQ multiplex PCR; TCRdb's copy keeps in-frame clones and lacks some. The sample lists 100,000 to 150,000 clones, around 90% seen once, with over 1.2% in the top ten. The source was peripheral blood, collected on day 0 of AZD1222 vaccination. The receptors stem from an adult in good health.

The rearrangement links TRBV5-1 to TRBJ1-1; D is ambiguous. Trimming removed 3 bases from V and 3 bases from J, with 6 bases in between. Germline CDR1 and CDR2: SGHRS and YFSETQ. There are 12 residues in the CDR3. Written as DNA, the CDR3 is TGCGCCAGCAGCTCACGGGACACTGAAGCTTTCTTT. It is translated as CASSSRDTEAFF. The full variable domain, completed using reference TRBV5-1 and TRBJ1-1, is KAGVTQTPRYLIKTRGQQVTLSCSPISGHRSVSWYQQTPGQGLQFLFEYFSETQRNKGNFPGRFSGRQFSNSRSEMNVSTLELGDSALYLCASSSRDTEAFFGQGTRLTVV.

The rearrangement joins TRBV27 to TRBJ1-6; D is uncertain. This CDR3 is 15 amino acids long. Deletions cut 5 bases from V and 2 bases from J, with 10 bases between. Germline values: CDR1 MNHEY, CDR2 SMNVEV (reference sequence). Here the CDR3 DNA reads TGTGCCAGCAGTGAGCGGGAGACCTATAATTCACCCCTCCACTTT. It specifies CASSERETYNSPLHF.

CDR3 protein: CASSPPPGSQETQYF. For the CDR3, the DNA is TGTGCCAGCAGCCCACCGCCCGGCAGCCAAGAGACCCAGTACTTC. The gene calls are TRBV5-4 and TRBJ2-5, with unresolved D. CDR3 size: 15 residues. Looked up from germline, CDR1 is SGHNT and CDR2 is YYREEE (reference sequence). Trimming shortened V by 4 bases and J by 1 base, and 14 bases separated the two germline ends. Full variable domain (outside the CDR3, taken from reference TRBV5-4 and TRBJ2-5): ETGVTQSPTHLIKTRGQQVTLRCSSQSGHNTVSWYQQALGQGPQFIFQYYREEENGRGNFPPRFSGLQFPNYSSELNVNALELDDSALYLCASSPPPGSQETQYFGPGTRLLVL.

V is TRBV18 and J is TRBJ2-7; possible D gene TRBD2, 6 bases. The ends were cut back, 5 bases at V and 1 base at J, with 12 bases in the middle. CDR1 is KGHSH and CDR2 is LQKENI in the germline V gene. The CDR3 totals 14 residues. The DNA of the CDR3 is TGTGCCAGCTCAGGAGGGGACCGATCCTACGAGCAGTACTTC. It specifies CASSGGDRSYEQYF. Complete variable domain (other parts from reference TRBV18 and TRBJ2-7): NAGVMQNPRHLVRRRGQEARLRCSPMKGHSHVYWYRQLPEEGLKFMVYLQKENIIDESGMPKERFSAEFPKEGPSILRIQQVVRGDSAAYFCASSGGDRSYEQYFGPGTRLTVT.

V gene TRBV3-1 (or the pseudogene TRBV3-2) combines with J gene TRBJ1-2; no definite D call. Germline V gene data show CDR1 as LGHDT and CDR2 as YNNKEL (reference sequence). The V end lost 5 bases, the J end lost 1 base, and 5 bases lay between the germline ends. The CDR3 length is 12 residues. The CDR3 coding sequence is TGTGCCAGCAGCGGATATAACTATGGCTACACCTTC. It codes for CASSGYNYGYTF.

The rearrangement links TRBV30 to TRBJ1-6; possibly TRBD1 for D (5 bases). V dropped 2 bases and J dropped 2 bases, with 10 bases sitting between them. The CDR3 is made up of 15 amino acids. Per the germline V gene, CDR1 is GTSNPN and CDR2 is SVGIG (reference sequence). CDR3 loop: CAWSYRDPYNSPLHF. The CDR3 nucleotides read TGTGCCTGGAGTTACCGGGACCCCTATAATTCACCCCTCCACTTT.

This clone came up a few times. The J gene is TRBJ1-2, the V gene TRBV6-6; no reliable D call. The V gene's germline CDR1 is MNHNY and CDR2 SVGAGI (reference sequence). This CDR3 is 13 amino acids long. V was pared by 5 bases and J by 7 bases, with 14 bases between. CDR3 in amino acids: CASSNGLPSGYTF. CDR3 nucleotide sequence: TGTGCCAGCAGTAACGGACTGCCTTCTGGCTACACCTTC.

The chain uses TRBV28 and TRBJ2-7; D possibly uses TRBD1 or TRBD2 (5 bases each). V gave up 6 bases and J gave up 4 bases, with 13 bases separating them. The CDR3 totals 13 residues. Germline lookup yields CDR1 MDHEN and CDR2 SYDVKM. The CDR3 here is CASRVDTSYEQYF. CDR3 DNA: TGTGCCAGCAGGGTGGACACTAGTTACGAGCAGTACTTC.